The following is a TCR beta chain sequence with its context. The data derive from a study of CD8 T cells in Susac syndrome. RNA in amounts of about 0.5 to 1 ug was reverse transcribed with random hexamers. Coverage of TCR beta CDR3 amplification by immunoSEQ multiplex PCR extended to 54 Vbeta and 13 Jbeta. TCRdb called the immunoSEQ multiplex PCR reads again in MiXCR, with one record for every CDR3 protein. The table has 150,000 to 200,000 distinct CDR3 sequences, about 91% seen once. V was shortened by 5 bases and J by 3 bases, with 17 bases between the two germline ends. This CDR3 has 15 residues. Germline CDR1 reads SEHNR; CDR2 reads FQNEAQ (reference sequence). Sequencing of TCR beta was carried out in blood CD8+ and CD4+ T cells. As controls, healthy donors matched for age and sex were used.

This chain connects TRBV7-9 to TRBJ2-7, with D possibly called TRBD1 or TRBD2 (5 bases each). Sequencing used CD4+ T cells from PBMCs. This TCR came from a human donor in good health. The CDR3 DNA reads TGTGCCAGCAGCCCCGGGGCAGGGATTAGCTACGAGCAGTACTTC. Amino acid sequence: CASSPGAGISYEQYF.